These T cell receptor beta chains were read from a single sample in a study of T cell responses to AZD1222 COVID-19 vaccine. Profiled with immunoSEQ multiplex PCR; TCRdb holds only in-frame clones, not every one. The sample holds 70,000 to 95,000 clones, 75% to 95% seen once. The input for sequencing was peripheral blood, taken 28 days after the second AZD1222 dose. Every receptor here comes from an adult who received the AZD1222 COVID-19 vaccine. Each CDR3 is given with its conserved first and last residue. The D gene is left open where the match is weak. Clone size is stated in some rows and not others, as once, few, many or a class when expanded.

cdr3_length: 15; d_call: TRBD1; v_call: TRBV5-1; clone_size: .; j_call: TRBJ2-3; cdr3_nt: TGCGCCAGCAGCACCCCGGGACAGAGCACAGATACGCAGTATTTT; cdr3_aa: CASSTPGQSTDTQYF
cdr3_length: 15; d_call: TRBD1; v_call: TRBV12-5; clone_size: .; j_call: TRBJ1-2; cdr3_nt: TGTGCTAGTGGTTTGGGTGACAGGGGTATCTATGGCTACACCTTC; cdr3_aa: CASGLGDRGIYGYTF
cdr3_length: 11; d_call: .; v_call: TRBV10-3; clone_size: .; j_call: TRBJ2-7; cdr3_nt: TGTGCCACAACTTCGGCCTACGAGCAGTACTTC; cdr3_aa: CATTSAYEQYF
cdr3_length: 13; d_call: .; v_call: TRBV12-3/TRBV12-4; clone_size: .; j_call: TRBJ1-1; cdr3_nt: TGTGCCAGCAGTTTAGGGGCAGATGTTGAAGCTTTCTTT; cdr3_aa: CASSLGADVEAFF
cdr3_length: 11; d_call: .; v_call: TRBV20-1; clone_size: .; j_call: TRBJ2-7; cdr3_nt: TGCAGTGTCGAGGGGCGTGAAGAGCAGTACTTC; cdr3_aa: CSVEGREEQYF
cdr3_length: 16; d_call: .; v_call: TRBV9; clone_size: few; j_call: TRBJ1-3; cdr3_nt: TGTGCCAGCAGCGCACCCGCGGGCAGGGTGGGAAACACCATATATTTT; cdr3_aa: CASSAPAGRVGNTIYF
cdr3_length: 16; d_call: .; v_call: TRBV10-3; clone_size: few; j_call: TRBJ1-2; cdr3_nt: TGTGCCATCAGTGAAGACACCCTGTCAGCTAACTATGGCTACACCTTC; cdr3_aa: CAISEDTLSANYGYTF
cdr3_length: 14; d_call: .; v_call: TRBV9; clone_size: .; j_call: TRBJ2-1; cdr3_nt: TGTGCCAGCAGCGTAGATCTGGGTTACAATGAGCAGTTCTTC; cdr3_aa: CASSVDLGYNEQFF
cdr3_length: 12; d_call: .; v_call: TRBV2; clone_size: .; j_call: TRBJ2-7; cdr3_nt: TGTGCCAGCCTAACCGGCTCCTACGAGCAGTACTTC; cdr3_aa: CASLTGSYEQYF
cdr3_length: 14; d_call: TRBD1; v_call: TRBV2; clone_size: .; j_call: TRBJ1-1; cdr3_nt: TGTGCCATACAGGGGCCCCCTTCGAACACTGAAGCTTTCTTT; cdr3_aa: CAIQGPPSNTEAFF
cdr3_length: 19; d_call: .; v_call: TRBV12-2; clone_size: once; j_call: TRBJ1-5; cdr3_nt: TGTGCAAGTCGCTTGATCCGAATTACTCAATGTGGAAGCAATCAGCCCCAGCATTTT; cdr3_aa: CASRLIRITQCGSNQPQHF
cdr3_length: 13; d_call: .; v_call: TRBV6-4; clone_size: once; j_call: TRBJ2-5; cdr3_nt: TGTGCCAGCATCTCGAATAAGTGGGAGACCCAGTACTTC; cdr3_aa: CASISNKWETQYF
cdr3_length: 14; d_call: .; v_call: TRBV28; clone_size: .; j_call: TRBJ1-1; cdr3_nt: TGTGCCATCCAGGGTTCCCAGCGGAGTAATGAAGCTTTCTTT; cdr3_aa: CAIQGSQRSNEAFF